This entry concerns a single T cell receptor beta chain. This CDR3 comprises 12 residues. The germline V and J ends were trimmed by 6 bases and 8 bases, with 10 bases remaining between them. The data belong to a study of blood T cell repertoires in COVID-19. Turning to the study itself: The United States, Italy and Spain were the sources of the acute and convalescent COVID-19 samples. From T cells, B-cell-depleted T cells, or PBMCs came the material, which was cDNA or gDNA.

TCRdb's copy holds only in-frame clones and misses some; the assay was immunoSEQ multiplex PCR. The data contain 170,000 or so clones, 86% of them singletons. This chain links TRBV12-3 or TRBV12-4 with TRBJ1-4, with TRBD1 as a possible D gene (5 bases). This clonotype originated in a middle-aged man with active or convalescent COVID-19. The sample comprised peripheral blood. The CDR3 loop is CASRQGREKLFF. The CDR3 DNA reads as TGTGCCAGCAGGCAGGGCCGGGAAAAACTGTTTTTT.